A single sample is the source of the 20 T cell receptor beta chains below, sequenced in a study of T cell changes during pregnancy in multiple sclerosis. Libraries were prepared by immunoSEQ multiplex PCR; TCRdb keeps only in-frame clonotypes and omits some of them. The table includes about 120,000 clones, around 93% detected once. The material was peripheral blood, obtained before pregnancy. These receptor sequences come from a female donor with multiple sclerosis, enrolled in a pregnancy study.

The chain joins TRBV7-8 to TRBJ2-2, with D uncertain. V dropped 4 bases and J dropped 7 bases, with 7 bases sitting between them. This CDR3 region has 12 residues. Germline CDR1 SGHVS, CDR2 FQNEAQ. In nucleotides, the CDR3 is TGTGCCAGCAGCTCCCTGAGCGGGGAGCTGTTTTTT. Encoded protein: CASSSLSGELFF.

This chain's CDR3 is CAWAHSGNTIYF. The CDR3 bases are TGTGCCTGGGCGCACTCTGGAAACACCATATATTTT. The J gene is TRBJ1-3, the V gene TRBV30; D is uncertain. The CDR3 has 12 amino acids. The germline V gene has CDR1 GTSNPN and CDR2 SVGIG (reference sequence). V lost 5 bases and J 0 bases, leaving 5 bases between the germline ends.

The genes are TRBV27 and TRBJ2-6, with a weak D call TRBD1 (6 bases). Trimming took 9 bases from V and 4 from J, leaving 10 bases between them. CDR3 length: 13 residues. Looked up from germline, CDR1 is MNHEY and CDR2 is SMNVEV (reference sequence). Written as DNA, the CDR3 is TGTGCCAGTCAGGGGTTGGGGGCCAACGTCCTGACTTTC. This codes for CASQGLGANVLTF. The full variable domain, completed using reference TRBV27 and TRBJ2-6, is EAQVTQNPRYLITVTGKKLTVTCSQNMNHEYMSWYRQDPGLGLRQIYYSMNVEVTDKGDVPEGYKVSRKEKRNFPLILESPSPNQTSLYFCASQGLGANVLTFGAGSRLTVL.

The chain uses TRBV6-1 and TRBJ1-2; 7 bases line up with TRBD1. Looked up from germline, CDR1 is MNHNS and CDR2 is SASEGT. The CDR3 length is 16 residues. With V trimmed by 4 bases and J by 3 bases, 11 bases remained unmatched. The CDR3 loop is CASSGLHGQADYGYTF. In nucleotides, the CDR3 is TGTGCCAGCAGTGGCCTCCACGGACAGGCGGACTATGGCTACACCTTC.

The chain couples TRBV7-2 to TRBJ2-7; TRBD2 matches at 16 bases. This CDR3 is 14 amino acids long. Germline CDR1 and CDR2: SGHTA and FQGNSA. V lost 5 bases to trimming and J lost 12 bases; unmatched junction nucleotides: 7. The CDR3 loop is CASSGGLAGGPRYF. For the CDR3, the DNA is TGTGCCAGCAGCGGGGGACTAGCGGGGGGGCCTCGGTACTTC.

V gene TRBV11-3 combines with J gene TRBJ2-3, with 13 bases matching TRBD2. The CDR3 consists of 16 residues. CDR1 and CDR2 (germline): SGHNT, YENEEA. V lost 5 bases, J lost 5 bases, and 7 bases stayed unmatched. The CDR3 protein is CASSTGTSGTEDTQYF. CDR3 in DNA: TGTGCCAGCAGCACAGGGACTAGCGGGACGGAAGATACGCAGTATTTT.

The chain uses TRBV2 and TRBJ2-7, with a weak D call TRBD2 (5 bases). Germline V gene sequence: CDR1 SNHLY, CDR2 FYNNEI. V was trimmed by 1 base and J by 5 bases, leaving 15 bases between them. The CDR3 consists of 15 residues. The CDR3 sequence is CASSEGGAIVDEQYF. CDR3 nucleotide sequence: TGTGCCAGCAGTGAAGGGGGAGCAATCGTCGACGAGCAGTACTTC. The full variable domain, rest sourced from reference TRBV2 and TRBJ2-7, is EPEVTQTPSHQVTQMGQEVILRCVPISNHLYFYWYRQILGQKVEFLVSFYNNEISEKSEIFDDQFSVERPDGSNFTLKIRSTKLEDSAMYFCASSEGGAIVDEQYFGPGTRLTVT.

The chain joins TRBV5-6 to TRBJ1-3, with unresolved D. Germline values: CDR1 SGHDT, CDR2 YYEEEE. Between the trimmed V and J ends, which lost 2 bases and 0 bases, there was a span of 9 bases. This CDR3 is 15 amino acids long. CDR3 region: CASSFFSVSGNTIYF. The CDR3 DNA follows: TGTGCCAGCAGCTTTTTCTCTGTCTCTGGAAACACCATATATTTT.

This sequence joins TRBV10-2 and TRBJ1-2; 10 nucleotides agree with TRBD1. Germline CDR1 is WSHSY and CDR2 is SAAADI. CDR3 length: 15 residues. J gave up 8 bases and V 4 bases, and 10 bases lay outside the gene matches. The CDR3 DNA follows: TGCGCCAGCAGTGCCCTAACAGGGACAGGGGTCGGCTACACCTTC. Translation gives CASSALTGTGVGYTF.

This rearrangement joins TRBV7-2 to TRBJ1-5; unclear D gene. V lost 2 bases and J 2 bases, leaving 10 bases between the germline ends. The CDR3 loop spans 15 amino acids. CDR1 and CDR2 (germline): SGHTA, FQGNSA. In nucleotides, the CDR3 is TGTGCCAGCAGCTTAAGGGCTAGCGGCAATCAGCCCCAGCATTTT. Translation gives CASSLRASGNQPQHF.

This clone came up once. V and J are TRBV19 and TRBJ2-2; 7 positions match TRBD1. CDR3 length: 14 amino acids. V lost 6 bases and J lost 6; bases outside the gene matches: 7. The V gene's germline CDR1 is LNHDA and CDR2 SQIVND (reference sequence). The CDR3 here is CASSQDRAAGELFF. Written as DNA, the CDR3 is TGTGCCAGTAGCCAAGACAGGGCTGCCGGGGAGCTGTTTTTT.

CDR3 amino acids: CASSYSPGLSEAFF. As DNA, the CDR3 is TGTGCCAGCAGTTACTCCCCGGGTTTGTCTGAAGCTTTCTTT. The chain has TRBV6-5 and TRBJ1-1; D unclear. The germline V and J ends were trimmed by 0 bases and 6 bases, with 11 bases remaining between them. The length of the CDR3 is 14 residues. Germline V gene sequence: CDR1 MNHEY, CDR2 SVGAGI.

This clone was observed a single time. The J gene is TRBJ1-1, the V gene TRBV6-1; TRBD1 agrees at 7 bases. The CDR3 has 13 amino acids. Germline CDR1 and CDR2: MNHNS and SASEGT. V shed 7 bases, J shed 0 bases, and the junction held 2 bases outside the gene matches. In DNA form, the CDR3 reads TGTGCCAGCATGGGACAGCTGAACACTGAAGCTTTCTTT. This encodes CASMGQLNTEAFF.

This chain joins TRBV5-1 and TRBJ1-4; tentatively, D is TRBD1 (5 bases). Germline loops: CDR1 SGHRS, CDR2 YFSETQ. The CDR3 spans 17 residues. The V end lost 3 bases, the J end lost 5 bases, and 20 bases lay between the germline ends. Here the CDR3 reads CASSSRGMGQTNEKLFF. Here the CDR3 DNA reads TGCGCCAGCAGCTCAAGGGGCATGGGTCAAACAAATGAAAAACTGTTTTTT.

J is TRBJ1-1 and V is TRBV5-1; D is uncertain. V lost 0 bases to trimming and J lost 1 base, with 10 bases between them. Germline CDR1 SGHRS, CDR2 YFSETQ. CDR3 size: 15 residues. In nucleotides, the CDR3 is TGCGCCAGCAGCTTGGTCGGGGAGGGGAACACTGAAGCTTTCTTT. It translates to CASSLVGEGNTEAFF.

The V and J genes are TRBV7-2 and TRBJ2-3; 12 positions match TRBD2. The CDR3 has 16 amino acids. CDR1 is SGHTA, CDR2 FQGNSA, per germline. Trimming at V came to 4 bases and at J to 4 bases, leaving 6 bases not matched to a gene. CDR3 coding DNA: TGTGCCAGCAGCTCCGGACTAGCGGGGATGGCAGATACGCAGTATTTT. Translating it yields CASSSGLAGMADTQYF.

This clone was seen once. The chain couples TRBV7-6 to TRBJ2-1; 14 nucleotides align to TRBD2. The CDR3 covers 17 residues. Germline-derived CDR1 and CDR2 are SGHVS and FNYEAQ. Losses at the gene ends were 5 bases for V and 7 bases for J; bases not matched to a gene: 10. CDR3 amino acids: CASSPLPRTSGRNEQFF. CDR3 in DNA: TGTGCCAGCAGCCCCCTTCCGCGGACTAGCGGGAGGAATGAGCAGTTCTTC. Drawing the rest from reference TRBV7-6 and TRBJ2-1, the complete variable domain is GAGVSQSPRYKVTKRGQDVALRCDPISGHVSLYWYRQALGQGPEFLTYFNYEAQQDKSGLPNDRFSAERPEGSISTLTIQRTEQRDSAMYRCASSPLPRTSGRNEQFFGPGTRLTVL.

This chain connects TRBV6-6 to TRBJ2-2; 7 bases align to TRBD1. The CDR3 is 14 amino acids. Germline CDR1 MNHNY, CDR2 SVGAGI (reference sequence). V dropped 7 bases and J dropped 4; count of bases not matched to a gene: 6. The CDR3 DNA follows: TGTGCCAGCAACCTAAGACAGGGCACCGGGGAGCTGTTTTTT. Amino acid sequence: CASNLRQGTGELFF.

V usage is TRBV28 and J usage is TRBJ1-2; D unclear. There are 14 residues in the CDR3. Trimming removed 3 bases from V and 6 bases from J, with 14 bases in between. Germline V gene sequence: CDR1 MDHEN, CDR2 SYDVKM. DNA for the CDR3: TGTGCCAGCAGTTTGGCGGGTGCCGGGGATGGCTACACCTTC. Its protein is CASSLAGAGDGYTF.

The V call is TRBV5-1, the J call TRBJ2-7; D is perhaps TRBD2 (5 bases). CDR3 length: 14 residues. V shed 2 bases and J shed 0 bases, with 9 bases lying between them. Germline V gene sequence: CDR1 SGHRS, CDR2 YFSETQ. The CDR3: CASSLTGSSYEQYF. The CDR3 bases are TGCGCCAGCAGCTTAACGGGGAGCTCCTACGAGCAGTACTTC.